Sequencing of this T cell receptor beta chain was carried out in a study of control samples from healthy donors and cancer patients. Profiled with immunoSEQ multiplex PCR; TCRdb holds only in-frame clones, not every one. Its table lists under 200,000 clones. The sequencing sample was made of blood. The sequence was collected from a woman in her twenties or thirties in good health.

CDR3 nucleotides: TGTGCCAGTAGTAACAGGGGGATGAATGAGCAGTTCTTC. Translated: CASSNRGMNEQFF. This rearrangement joins TRBV19 to TRBJ2-1, with TRBD1 matching 8 bases. Germline V CDR1 and CDR2: LNHDA, SQIVND (reference sequence). CDR3 length: 13 residues. The junction had 3 bases not matched to a gene; V was cut back by 4 bases and J by 7 bases.